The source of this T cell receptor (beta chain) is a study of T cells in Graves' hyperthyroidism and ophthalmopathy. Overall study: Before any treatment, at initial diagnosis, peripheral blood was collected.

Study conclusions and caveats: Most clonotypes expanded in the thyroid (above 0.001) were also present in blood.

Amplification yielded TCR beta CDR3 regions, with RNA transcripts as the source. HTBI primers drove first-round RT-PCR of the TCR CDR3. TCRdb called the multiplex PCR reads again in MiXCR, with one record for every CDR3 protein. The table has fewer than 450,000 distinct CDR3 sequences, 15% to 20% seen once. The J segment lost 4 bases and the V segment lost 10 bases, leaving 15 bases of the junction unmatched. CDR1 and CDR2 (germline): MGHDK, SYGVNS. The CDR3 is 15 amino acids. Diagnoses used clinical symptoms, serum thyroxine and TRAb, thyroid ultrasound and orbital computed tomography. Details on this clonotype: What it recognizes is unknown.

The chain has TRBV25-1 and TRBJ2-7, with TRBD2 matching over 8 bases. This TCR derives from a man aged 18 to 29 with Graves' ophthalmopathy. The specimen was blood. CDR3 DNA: TGTGCCACCACTATGTACGCGGGGGGAGTGTACGAGCAGTACTTC. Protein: CATTMYAGGVYEQYF.